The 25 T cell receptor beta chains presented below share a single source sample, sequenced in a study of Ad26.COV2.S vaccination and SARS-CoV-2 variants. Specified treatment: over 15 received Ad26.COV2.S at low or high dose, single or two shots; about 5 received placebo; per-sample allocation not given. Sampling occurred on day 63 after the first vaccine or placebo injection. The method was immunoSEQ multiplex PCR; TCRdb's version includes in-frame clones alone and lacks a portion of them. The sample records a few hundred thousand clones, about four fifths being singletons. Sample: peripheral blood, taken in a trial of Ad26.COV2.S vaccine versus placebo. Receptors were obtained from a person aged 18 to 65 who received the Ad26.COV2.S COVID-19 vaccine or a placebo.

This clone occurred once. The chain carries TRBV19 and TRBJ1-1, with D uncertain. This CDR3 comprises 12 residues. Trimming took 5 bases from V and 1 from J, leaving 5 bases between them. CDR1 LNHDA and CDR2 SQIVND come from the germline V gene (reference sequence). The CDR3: CASSHGNTEAFF. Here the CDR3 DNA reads TGTGCCAGTAGTCACGGGAACACTGAAGCTTTCTTT.

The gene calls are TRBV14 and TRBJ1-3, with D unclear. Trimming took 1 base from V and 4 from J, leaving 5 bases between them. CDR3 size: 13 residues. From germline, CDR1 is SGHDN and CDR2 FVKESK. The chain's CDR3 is CASSQALGNTIYF. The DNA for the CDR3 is TGTGCCAGCAGCCAAGCATTGGGAAACACCATATATTTT.

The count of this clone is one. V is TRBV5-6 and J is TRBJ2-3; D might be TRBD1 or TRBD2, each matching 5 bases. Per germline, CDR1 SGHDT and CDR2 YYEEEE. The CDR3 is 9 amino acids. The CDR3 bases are TGTTGGGGACGGCATACGCAGTATTTT. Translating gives CWGRHTQYF. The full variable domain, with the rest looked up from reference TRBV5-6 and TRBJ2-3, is DAGVTQSPTHLIKTRGQQVTLRCSPKSGHDTVSWYQQALGQGPQFIFQYYEEEERQRGNFPDRFSGHQFPNYSSELNVNALLLGDSALYLCWGRHTQYFGPGTRLTVL.

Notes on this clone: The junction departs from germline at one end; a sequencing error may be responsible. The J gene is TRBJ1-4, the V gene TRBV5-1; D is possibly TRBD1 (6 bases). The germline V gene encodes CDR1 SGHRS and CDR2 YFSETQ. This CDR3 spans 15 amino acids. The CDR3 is CASSLQGRANEKLFF. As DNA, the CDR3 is TGCGCCAGCAGCTTGCAGGGGCGGGCTAATGAAAAACTATTTTTT.

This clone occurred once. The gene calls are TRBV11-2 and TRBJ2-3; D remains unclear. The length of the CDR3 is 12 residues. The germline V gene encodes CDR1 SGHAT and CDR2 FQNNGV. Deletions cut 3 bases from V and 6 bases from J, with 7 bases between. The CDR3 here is CASSFELDTQYF. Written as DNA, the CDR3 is TGTGCCAGCAGCTTCGAATTGGATACGCAGTATTTT.

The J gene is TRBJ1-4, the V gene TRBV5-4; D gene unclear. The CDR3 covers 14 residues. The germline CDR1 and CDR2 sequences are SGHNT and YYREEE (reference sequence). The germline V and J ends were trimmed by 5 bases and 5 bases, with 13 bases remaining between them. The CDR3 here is CASSIRSGNEKLFF. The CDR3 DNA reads TGTGCCAGCAGTATTAGGAGCGGAAATGAAAAACTGTTTTTT.

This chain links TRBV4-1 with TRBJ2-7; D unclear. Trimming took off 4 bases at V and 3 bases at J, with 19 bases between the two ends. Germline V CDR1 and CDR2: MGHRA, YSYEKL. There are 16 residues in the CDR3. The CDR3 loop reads CASSPSPSSNLYEQYF. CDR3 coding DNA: TGCGCCAGCAGCCCCTCCCCCTCTTCGAACCTCTACGAGCAGTACTTC.

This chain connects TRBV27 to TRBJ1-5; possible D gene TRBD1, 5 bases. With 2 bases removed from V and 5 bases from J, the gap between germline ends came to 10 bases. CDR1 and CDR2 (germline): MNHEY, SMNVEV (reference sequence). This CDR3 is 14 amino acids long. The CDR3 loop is CASSLVQGHQPQHF. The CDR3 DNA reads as TGTGCCAGCAGTTTAGTCCAGGGCCATCAGCCCCAGCATTTT.

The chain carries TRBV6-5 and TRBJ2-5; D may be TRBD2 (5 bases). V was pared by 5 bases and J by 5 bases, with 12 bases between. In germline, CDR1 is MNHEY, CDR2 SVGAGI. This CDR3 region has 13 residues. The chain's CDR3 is CASSTREWETQYF. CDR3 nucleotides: TGTGCCAGCAGTACTAGGGAGTGGGAGACCCAGTACTTC.

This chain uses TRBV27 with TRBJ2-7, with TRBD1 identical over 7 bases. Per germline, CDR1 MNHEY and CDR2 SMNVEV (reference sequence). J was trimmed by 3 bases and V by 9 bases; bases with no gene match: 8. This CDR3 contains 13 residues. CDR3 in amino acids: CASRGTAHYEQYF. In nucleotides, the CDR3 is TGTGCCAGTCGAGGGACAGCCCACTACGAGCAGTACTTC.

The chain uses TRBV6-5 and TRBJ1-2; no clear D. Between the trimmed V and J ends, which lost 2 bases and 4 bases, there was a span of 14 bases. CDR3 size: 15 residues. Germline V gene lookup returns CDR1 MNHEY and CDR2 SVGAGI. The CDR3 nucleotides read TGTGCCAGCAGTTACACCCACGGACGGGTCTATGGCTACACCTTC. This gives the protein CASSYTHGRVYGYTF.

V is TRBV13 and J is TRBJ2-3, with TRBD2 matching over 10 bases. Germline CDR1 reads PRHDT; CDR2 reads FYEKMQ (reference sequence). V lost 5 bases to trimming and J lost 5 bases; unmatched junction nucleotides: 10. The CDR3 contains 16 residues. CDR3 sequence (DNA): TGTGCCAGCAGCCCCCGGACTAGCGGAGACCAAGATACGCAGTATTTT. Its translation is CASSPRTSGDQDTQYF.

The CDR3 DNA is TGTGCCAGTACCATAGCCGGGACCGATGGCTACACCTTC. Residues: CASTIAGTDGYTF. The V gene is TRBV19, the J gene TRBJ1-2; D perhaps matches TRBD1 (5 bases). The CDR3 runs 13 residues. V was cut by 7 bases and J by 6 bases, with 15 bases left in between. CDR1 and CDR2 (germline): LNHDA, SQIVND (reference sequence). Filled out from reference TRBV19 and TRBJ1-2, the complete variable domain reads DGGITQSPKYLFRKEGQNVTLSCEQNLNHDAMYWYRQDPGQGLRLIYYSQIVNDFQKGDIAEGYSVSREKKESFPLTVTSAQKNPTAFYLCASTIAGTDGYTFGSGTRLTVV.

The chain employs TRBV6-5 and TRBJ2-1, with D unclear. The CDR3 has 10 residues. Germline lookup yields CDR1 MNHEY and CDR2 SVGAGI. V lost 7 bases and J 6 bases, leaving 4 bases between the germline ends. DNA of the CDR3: TGTGCCAGCACCCTCAATGAGCAGTTCTTC. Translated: CASTLNEQFF.

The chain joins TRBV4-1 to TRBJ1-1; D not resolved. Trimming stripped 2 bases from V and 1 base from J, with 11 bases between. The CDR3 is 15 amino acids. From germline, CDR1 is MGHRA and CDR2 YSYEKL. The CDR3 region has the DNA TGCGCCAGCAGCCAAAGCCCACCCTCGAACACTGAAGCTTTCTTT. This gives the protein CASSQSPPSNTEAFF.

The CDR3 sequence is CASSLESGLPLAFF. In DNA, the CDR3 is TGTGCCAGCAGCTTAGAGTCGGGGCTTCCGTTAGCTTTCTTT. The genes are TRBV11-2 and TRBJ1-1; tentative D call: TRBD1 (5 bases). CDR3 length equals 14 residues. CDR1 is SGHAT and CDR2 is FQNNGV in the germline V gene. Trimming removed 0 bases from V and 10 bases from J, with 15 bases in between.

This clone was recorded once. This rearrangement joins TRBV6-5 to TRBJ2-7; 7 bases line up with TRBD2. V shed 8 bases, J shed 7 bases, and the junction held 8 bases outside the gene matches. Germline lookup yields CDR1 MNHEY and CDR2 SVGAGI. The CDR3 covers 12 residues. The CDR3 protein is CASDGGGGEQYF. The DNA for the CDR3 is TGTGCCAGCGACGGCGGGGGAGGGGAGCAGTACTTC.

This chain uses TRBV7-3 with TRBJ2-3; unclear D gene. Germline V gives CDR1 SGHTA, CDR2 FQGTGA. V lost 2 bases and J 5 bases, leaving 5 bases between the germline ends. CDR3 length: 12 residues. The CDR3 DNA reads TGTGCCAGCAGCTTAGGGCGAGATACGCAGTATTTT. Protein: CASSLGRDTQYF.

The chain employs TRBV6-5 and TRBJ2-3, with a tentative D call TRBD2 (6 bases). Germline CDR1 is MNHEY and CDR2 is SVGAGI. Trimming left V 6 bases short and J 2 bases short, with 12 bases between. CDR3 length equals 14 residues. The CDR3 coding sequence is TGTGCCAGCAGGTCTTGGGGACTCACAGATACGCAGTATTTT. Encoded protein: CASRSWGLTDTQYF.

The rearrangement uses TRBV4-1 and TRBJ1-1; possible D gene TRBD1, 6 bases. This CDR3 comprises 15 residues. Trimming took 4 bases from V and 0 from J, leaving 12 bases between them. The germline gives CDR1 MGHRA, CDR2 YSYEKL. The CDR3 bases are TGCGCCAGCAGCCGCCATCAGGGGCTGAACACTGAAGCTTTCTTT. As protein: CASSRHQGLNTEAFF.

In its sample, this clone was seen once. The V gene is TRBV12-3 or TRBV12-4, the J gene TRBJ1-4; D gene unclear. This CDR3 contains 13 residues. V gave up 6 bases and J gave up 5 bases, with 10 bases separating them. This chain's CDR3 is CASRSQGNEKLFF. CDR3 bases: TGTGCCAGCAGATCCCAAGGGAATGAAAAACTGTTTTTT.

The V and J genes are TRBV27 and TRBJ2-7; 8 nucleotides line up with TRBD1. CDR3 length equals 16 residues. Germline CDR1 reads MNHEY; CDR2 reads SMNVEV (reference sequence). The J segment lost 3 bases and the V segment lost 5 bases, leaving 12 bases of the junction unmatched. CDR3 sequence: CASSPLTGVYRYEQYF. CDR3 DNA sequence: TGTGCCAGCAGTCCCTTGACAGGGGTATATCGCTACGAGCAGTACTTC.

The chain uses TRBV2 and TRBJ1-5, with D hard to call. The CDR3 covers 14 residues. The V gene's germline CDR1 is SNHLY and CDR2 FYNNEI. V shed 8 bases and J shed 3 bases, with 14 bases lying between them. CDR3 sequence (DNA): TGTGCCAGCCGTGGGTACAGCCCCAATCAGCCCCAGCATTTT. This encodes CASRGYSPNQPQHF. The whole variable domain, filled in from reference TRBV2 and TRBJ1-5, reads EPEVTQTPSHQVTQMGQEVILRCVPISNHLYFYWYRQILGQKVEFLVSFYNNEISEKSEIFDDQFSVERPDGSNFTLKIRSTKLEDSAMYFCASRGYSPNQPQHFGDGTRLSIL.

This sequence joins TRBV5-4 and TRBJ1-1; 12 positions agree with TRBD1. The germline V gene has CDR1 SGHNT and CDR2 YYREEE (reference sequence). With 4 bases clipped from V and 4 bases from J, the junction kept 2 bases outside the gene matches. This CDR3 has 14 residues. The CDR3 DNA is TGTGCCAGCAGCCGGGACAGGGGGCTCACTGAAGCTTTCTTT. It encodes CASSRDRGLTEAFF.

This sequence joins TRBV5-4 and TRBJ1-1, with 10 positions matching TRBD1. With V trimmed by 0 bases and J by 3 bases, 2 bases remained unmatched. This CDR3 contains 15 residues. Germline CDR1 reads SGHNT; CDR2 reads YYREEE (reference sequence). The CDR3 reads CASSLGGQGDTEAFF. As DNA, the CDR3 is TGTGCCAGCAGCTTGGGCGGACAGGGGGACACTGAAGCTTTCTTT.